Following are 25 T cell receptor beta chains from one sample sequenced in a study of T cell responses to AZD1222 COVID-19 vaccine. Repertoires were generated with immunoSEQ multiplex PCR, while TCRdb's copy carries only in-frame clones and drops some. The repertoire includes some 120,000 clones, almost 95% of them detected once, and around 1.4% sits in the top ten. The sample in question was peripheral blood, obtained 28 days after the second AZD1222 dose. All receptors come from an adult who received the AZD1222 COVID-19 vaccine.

The CDR3 loop reads CASSLDNSGELFF. The CDR3 region has the DNA TGCGCCAGCAGCTTGGACAACTCAGGGGAGCTGTTTTTT. The V call is TRBV5-1, the J call TRBJ2-2; no clear D gene. CDR3 length: 13 amino acids. The germline gives CDR1 SGHRS, CDR2 YFSETQ. V was trimmed by 0 bases and J by 8 bases, leaving 8 bases between them.

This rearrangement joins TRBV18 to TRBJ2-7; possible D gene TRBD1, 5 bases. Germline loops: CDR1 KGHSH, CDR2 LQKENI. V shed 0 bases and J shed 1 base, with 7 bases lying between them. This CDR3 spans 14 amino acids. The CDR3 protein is CASSPPSGSYEQYF. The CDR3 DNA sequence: TGTGCCAGCTCACCACCGTCAGGGTCCTACGAGCAGTACTTC.

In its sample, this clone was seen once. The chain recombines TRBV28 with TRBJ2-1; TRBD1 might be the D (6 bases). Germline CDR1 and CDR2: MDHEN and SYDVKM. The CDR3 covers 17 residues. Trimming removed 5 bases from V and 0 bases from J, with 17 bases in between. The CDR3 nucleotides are TGTGCCAGCAGTGAACTAAAAAGGGGGTCCTCCTACAATGAGCAGTTCTTC. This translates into CASSELKRGSSYNEQFF.

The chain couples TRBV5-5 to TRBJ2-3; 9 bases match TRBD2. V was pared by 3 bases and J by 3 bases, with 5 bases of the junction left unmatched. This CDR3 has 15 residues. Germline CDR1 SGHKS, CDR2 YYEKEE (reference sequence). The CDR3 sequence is CASSWREGRTDTQYF. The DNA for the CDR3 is TGTGCCAGCAGCTGGCGGGAGGGCCGGACAGATACGCAGTATTTT. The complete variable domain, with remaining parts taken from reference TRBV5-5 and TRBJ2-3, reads DAGVTQSPTHLIKTRGQQVTLRCSPISGHKSVSWYQQVLGQGPQFIFQYYEKEERGRGNFPDRFSARQFPNYSSELNVNALLLGDSALYLCASSWREGRTDTQYFGPGTRLTVL.

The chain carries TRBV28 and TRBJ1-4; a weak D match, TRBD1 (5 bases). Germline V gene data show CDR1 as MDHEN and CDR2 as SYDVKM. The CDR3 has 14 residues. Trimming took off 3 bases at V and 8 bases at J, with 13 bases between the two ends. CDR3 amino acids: CASSLIVKGEKLFF. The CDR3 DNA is TGTGCCAGCAGTTTGATAGTAAAGGGGGAAAAACTGTTTTTT.

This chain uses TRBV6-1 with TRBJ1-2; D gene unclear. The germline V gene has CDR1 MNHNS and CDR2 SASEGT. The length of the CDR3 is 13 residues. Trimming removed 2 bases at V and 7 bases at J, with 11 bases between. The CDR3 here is CASSESEGGGYTF. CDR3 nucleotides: TGTGCCAGCAGTGAATCTGAGGGTGGTGGCTACACCTTC.

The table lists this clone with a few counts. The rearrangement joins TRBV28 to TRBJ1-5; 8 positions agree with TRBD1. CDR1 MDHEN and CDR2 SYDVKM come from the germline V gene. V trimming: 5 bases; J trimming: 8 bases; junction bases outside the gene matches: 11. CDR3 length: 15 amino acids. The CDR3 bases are TGTGCCAGCAGTACGGACAGGGCGGGGACCGAGCCCCAGCATTTT. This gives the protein CASSTDRAGTEPQHF.

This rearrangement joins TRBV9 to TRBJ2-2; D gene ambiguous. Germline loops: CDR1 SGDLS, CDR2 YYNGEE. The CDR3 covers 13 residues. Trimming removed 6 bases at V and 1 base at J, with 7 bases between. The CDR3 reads CASNQENTGELFF. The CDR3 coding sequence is TGTGCCAGCAATCAGGAGAACACCGGGGAGCTGTTTTTT.

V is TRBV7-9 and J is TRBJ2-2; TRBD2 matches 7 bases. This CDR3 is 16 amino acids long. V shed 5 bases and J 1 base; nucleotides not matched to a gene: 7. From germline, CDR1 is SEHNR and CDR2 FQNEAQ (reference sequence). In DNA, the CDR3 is TGTGCCAGCAGCCCGAGCGGGGTGTGGAACACCGGGGAGCTGTTTTTT. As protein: CASSPSGVWNTGELFF.

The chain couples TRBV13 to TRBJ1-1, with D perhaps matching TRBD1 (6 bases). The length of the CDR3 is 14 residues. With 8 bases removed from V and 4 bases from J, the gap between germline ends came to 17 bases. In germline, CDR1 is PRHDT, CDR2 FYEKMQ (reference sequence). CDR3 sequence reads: CASARGRVGTEAFF. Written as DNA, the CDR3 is TGTGCCAGCGCCCGGGGGCGAGTTGGCACTGAAGCTTTCTTT.

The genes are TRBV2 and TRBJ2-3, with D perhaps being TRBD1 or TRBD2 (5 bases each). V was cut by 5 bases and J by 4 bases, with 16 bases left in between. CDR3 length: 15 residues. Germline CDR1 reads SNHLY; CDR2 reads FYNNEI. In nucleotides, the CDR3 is TGTGCCAGCAGTACCGGGACCTCACCCGCAGATACGCAGTATTTT. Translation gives CASSTGTSPADTQYF.

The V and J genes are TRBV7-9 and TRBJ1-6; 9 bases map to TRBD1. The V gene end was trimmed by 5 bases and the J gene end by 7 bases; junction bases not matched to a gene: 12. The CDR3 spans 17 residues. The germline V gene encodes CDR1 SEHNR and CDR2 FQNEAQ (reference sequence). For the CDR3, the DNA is TGTGCCAGCAGCCCCACCCGGGACAGGGTCGAGAATTCACCCCTCCACTTT. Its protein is CASSPTRDRVENSPLHF.

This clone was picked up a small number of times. The CDR3 region has the DNA TGCGCCAGCAGCTTGGGGACGTCCTCCCCAGTTTACGAGCAGTACTTC. This codes for CASSLGTSSPVYEQYF. V and J are TRBV5-1 and TRBJ2-7; D gene unclear. From germline, CDR1 is SGHRS and CDR2 YFSETQ. Deletions cut 0 bases from V and 4 bases from J, with 17 bases between. The CDR3 has 16 residues.

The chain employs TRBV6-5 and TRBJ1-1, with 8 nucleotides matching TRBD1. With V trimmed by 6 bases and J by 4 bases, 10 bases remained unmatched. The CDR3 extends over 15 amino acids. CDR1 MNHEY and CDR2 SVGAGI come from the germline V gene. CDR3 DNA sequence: TGTGCCAGCAGAGACCGGACAGGGAAGGGCACTGAAGCTTTCTTT. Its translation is CASRDRTGKGTEAFF.

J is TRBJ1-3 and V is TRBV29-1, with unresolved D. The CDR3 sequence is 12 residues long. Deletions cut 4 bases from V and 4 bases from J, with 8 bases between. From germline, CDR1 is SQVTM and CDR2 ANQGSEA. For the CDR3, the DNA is TGCAGCGTTGGCCCGGGAGGAAACACCATATATTTT. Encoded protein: CSVGPGGNTIYF.

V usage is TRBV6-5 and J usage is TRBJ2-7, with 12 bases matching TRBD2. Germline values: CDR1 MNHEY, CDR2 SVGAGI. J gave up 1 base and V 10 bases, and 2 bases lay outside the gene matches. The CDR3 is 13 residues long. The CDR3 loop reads CATSGRGSYEQYF. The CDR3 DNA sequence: TGTGCCACTAGCGGGAGGGGATCCTACGAGCAGTACTTC.

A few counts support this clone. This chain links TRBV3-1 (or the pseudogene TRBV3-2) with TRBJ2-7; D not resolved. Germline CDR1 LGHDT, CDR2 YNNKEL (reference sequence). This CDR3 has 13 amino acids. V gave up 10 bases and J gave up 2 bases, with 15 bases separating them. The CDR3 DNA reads TGTGCCACAGCCAGGACGGAGACCTACGAGCAGTACTTC. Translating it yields CATARTETYEQYF.

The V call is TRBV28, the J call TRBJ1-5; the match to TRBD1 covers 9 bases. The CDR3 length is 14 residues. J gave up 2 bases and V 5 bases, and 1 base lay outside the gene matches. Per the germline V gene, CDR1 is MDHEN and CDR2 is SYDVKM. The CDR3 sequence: CASSRTGGNQPQHF. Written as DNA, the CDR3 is TGTGCCAGCAGTCGGACAGGGGGCAATCAGCCCCAGCATTTT.

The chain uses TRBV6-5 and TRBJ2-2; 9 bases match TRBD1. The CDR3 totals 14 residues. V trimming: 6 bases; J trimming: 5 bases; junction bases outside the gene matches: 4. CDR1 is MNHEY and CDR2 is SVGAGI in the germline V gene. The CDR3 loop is CASRLQGATGELFF. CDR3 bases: TGTGCCAGCAGACTACAGGGGGCAACCGGGGAGCTGTTTTTT.

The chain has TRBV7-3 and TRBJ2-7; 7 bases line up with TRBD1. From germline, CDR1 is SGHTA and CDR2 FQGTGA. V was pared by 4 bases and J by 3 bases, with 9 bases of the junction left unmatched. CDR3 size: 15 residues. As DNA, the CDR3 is TGTGCCAGCAGCTCCCGACAGGGTCCTAACTACGAGCAGTACTTC. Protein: CASSSRQGPNYEQYF. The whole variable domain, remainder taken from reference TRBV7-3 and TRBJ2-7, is GAGVSQTPSNKVTEKGKYVELRCDPISGHTALYWYRQSLGQGPEFLIYFQGTGAADDSGLPNDRFFAVRPEGSVSTLKIQRTERGDSAVYLCASSSRQGPNYEQYFGPGTRLTVT.

DNA for the CDR3: TGCAGCGTTGAATTCGCAGTAAATCAGCCCCAGCATTTT. As protein: CSVEFAVNQPQHF. V gene TRBV29-1 combines with J gene TRBJ1-5; no reliable D call. The CDR3 is made up of 13 amino acids. V was clipped by 2 bases and J by 4 bases, with 9 bases between them. Germline CDR1 is SQVTM and CDR2 is ANQGSEA. The full variable domain, rest sourced from reference TRBV29-1 and TRBJ1-5, is SAVISQKPSRDICQRGTSLTIQCQVDSQVTMMFWYRQQPGQSLTLIATANQGSEATYESGFVIDKFPISRPNLTFSTLTVSNMSPEDSSIYLCSVEFAVNQPQHFGDGTRLSIL.

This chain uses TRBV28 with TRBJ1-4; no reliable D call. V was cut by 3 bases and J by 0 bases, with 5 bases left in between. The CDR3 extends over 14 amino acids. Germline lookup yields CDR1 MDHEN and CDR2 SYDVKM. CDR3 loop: CASSFGSTNEKLFF. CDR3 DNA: TGTGCCAGCAGTTTTGGATCAACTAATGAAAAACTGTTTTTT.

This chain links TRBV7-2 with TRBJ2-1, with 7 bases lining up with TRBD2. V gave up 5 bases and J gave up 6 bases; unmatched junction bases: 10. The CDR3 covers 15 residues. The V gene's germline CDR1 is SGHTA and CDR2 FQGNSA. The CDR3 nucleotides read TGTGCCAGCAGCCCGGGACTACAGTATGGCAATGAGCAGTTCTTC. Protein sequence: CASSPGLQYGNEQFF.

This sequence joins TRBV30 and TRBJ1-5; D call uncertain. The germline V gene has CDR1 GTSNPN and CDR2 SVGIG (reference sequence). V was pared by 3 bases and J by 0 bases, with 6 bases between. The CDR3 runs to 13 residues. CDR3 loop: CAWSRYSNQPQHF. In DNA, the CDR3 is TGTGCCTGGAGCAGATATAGCAATCAGCCCCAGCATTTT. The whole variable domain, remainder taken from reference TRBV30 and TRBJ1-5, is SQTIHQWPATLVQPVGSPLSLECTVEGTSNPNLYWYRQAAGRGLQLLFYSVGIGQISSEVPQNLSASRPQDRQFILSSKKLLLSDSGFYLCAWSRYSNQPQHFGDGTRLSIL.

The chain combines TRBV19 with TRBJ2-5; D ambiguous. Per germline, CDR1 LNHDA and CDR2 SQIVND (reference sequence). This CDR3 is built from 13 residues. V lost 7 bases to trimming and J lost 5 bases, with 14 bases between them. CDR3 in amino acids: CASKADRSETQYF. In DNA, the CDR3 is TGTGCCAGTAAGGCGGACCGATCGGAGACCCAGTACTTC.